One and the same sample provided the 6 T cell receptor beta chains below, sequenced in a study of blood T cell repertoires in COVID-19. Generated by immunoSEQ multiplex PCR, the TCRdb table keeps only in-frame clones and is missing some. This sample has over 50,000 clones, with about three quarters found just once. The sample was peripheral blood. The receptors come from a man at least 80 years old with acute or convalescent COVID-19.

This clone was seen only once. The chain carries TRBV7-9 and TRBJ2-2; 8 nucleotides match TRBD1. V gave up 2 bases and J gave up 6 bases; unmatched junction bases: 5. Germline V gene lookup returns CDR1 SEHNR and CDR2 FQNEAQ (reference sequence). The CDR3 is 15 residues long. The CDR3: CASSLTGTGSGELFF. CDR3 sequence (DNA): TGTGCCAGCAGCTTAACCGGGACAGGATCCGGGGAGCTGTTTTTT.

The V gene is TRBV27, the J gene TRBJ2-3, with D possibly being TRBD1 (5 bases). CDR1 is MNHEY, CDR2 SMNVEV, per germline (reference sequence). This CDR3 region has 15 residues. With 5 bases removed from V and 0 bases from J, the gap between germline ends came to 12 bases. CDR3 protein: CASSLQDPSTDTQYF. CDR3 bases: TGTGCCAGCAGTCTACAGGACCCTAGCACAGATACGCAGTATTTT.

The CDR3 is CASSGHSINYEQYF. CDR3 DNA: TGTGCCAGCAGTGGACACTCAATTAACTACGAGCAGTACTTC. This chain joins TRBV2 and TRBJ2-7; D unresolved. The germline V gene has CDR1 SNHLY and CDR2 FYNNEI. CDR3 length: 14 amino acids. V lost 4 bases to trimming and J lost 3 bases, with 13 bases between them.

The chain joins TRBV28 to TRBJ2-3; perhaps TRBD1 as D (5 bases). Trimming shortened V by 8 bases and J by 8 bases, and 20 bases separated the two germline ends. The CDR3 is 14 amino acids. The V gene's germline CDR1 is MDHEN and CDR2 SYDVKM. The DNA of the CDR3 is TGTGCCAGCCAGCAGGGCGGCTCACAGATTACGCAGTATTTT. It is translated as CASQQGGSQITQYF.

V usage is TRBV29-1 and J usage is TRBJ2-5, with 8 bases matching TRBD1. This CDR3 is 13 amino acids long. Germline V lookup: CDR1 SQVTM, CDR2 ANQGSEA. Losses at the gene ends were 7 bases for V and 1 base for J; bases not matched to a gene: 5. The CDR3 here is CSAGQGAQETQYF. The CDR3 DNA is TGCAGCGCTGGACAGGGAGCCCAAGAGACCCAGTACTTC.

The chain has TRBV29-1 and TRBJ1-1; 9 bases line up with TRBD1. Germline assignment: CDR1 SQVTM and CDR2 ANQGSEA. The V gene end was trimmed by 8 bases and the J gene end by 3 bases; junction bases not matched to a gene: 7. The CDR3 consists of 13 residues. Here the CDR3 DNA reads TGCAGCTCATTGGGACAGGGATACACTGAAGCTTTCTTT. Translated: CSSLGQGYTEAFF.